These T cell receptor beta chains were read from a single sample in a study of blood T cells in healthy people across ages. TCRdb analysed the 5' RACE reads with MiXCR anew, one entry per CDR3 protein. The sample has over a million distinct CDR3 sequences, more than 35% seen once; the top ten hold approximately 17%. Sequencing input: blood. These receptors originate from an older woman in good health. CDR3s include the opening cysteine and the closing phenylalanine or tryptophan. The D gene is left open where the match is weak. Some rows have no size entry. The others give once, few or many, or a class for an expanded clone.

d_gene,j_gene,abundance,v_gene,CDR3aa,CDR3nt
TRBD2,TRBJ2-3,-,TRBV5-1,CASSSRTSGRTLSTDTQYF,TGCGCCAGCAGTTCTCGGACTAGCGGGAGAACCCTTAGCACAGATACGCAGTATTTT
-,TRBJ2-1,-,TRBV7-8,CASWLGQGHNEQFF,TGTGCCAGCTGGCTGGGGCAGGGCCACAATGAGCAGTTCTTC
-,TRBJ2-1,-,TRBV6-6,CASSYPRNYNEQFF,TGTGCCAGCAGTTATCCCAGGAATTACAATGAGCAGTTCTTC
-,TRBJ1-2,few,TRBV6-5,CASRFRDNYGYTF,TGTGCCAGCAGATTCCGGGACAACTATGGCTACACCTTC
-,TRBJ2-4,many,TRBV10-3,CAISEYGRGAKNIQYF,TGTGCCATCAGTGAGTATGGACGTGGTGCCAAAAACATTCAGTACTTC
-,TRBJ2-7,-,TRBV29-1,CSSTGGVGEGSYEQYF,TGCAGCTCGACCGGCGGGGTGGGAGAGGGCTCCTACGAGCAGTACTTC
-,TRBJ2-7,few,TRBV7-3,CASSFSGRGPYEQYF,TGTGCCAGCAGCTTCTCCGGGCGGGGGCCCTACGAGCAGTACTTC
TRBD2,TRBJ2-7,-,TRBV2,CASRPGTSRSEQYF,TGTGCCAGCAGGCCCGGGACTAGTCGTTCCGAGCAGTACTTC
-,TRBJ1-5,few,TRBV27,CASSLGVTQPQHF,TGTGCCAGCAGTTTAGGAGTTACTCAGCCCCAGCATTTT
-,TRBJ2-6,-,TRBV28,CASTPGWGSGANVLTF,TGTGCCAGCACTCCCGGTTGGGGATCTGGGGCCAACGTCCTGACTTTC
-,TRBJ2-1,-,TRBV28,CASINRVYNEQFF,TGTGCCAGCATCAACAGGGTCTACAATGAGCAGTTCTTC
TRBD1,TRBJ2-7,-,TRBV5-6,CASSLTTTGFAYEQYF,TGTGCCAGCAGCCTGACGACGACAGGGTTCGCCTACGAGCAGTACTTC
TRBD1,TRBJ2-7,-,TRBV11-1,CASSLGTLDRVYSKESYEQYF,TGTGCCAGCAGCTTAGGGACGCTGGACAGGGTTTATTCTAAAGAATCCTACGAGCAGTACTTC
TRBD1,TRBJ1-5,-,TRBV6-1,CASRLGTGRQPQHF,TGTGCCAGCAGACTCGGGACAGGGAGACAGCCCCAGCATTTT
TRBD1,TRBJ1-5,-,TRBV5-1,CASSSTGRHQPQHF,TGCGCCAGCAGCTCGACAGGGAGGCATCAGCCCCAGCATTTT
-,TRBJ2-5,-,TRBV12-1,CASSFDPRQETQYF,TGTGCCAGCAGCTTTGATCCTCGACAAGAGACCCAGTACTTC
TRBD1,TRBJ2-1,-,TRBV30,CAWTRTGPTDEQFF,TGTGCCTGGACAAGGACAGGGCCTACGGATGAGCAGTTCTTC
TRBD2,TRBJ2-1,-,TRBV11-2,CASSTLLPLAGGPAGDEQFF,TGTGCCAGCAGCACCCTGTTGCCACTAGCGGGAGGGCCAGCCGGGGATGAGCAGTTCTTC
-,TRBJ2-6,-,TRBV5-1,CASSRLQYSGANVLTF,TGCGCCAGCAGCCGATTACAGTACTCTGGGGCCAACGTCCTGACTTTC
TRBD1,TRBJ2-7,-,TRBV12-3/TRBV12-4,CASSFWDRGSYEQYF,TGTGCCAGCAGTTTCTGGGACAGGGGCTCCTACGAGCAGTACTTC
-,TRBJ2-5,-,TRBV6-5,CASREGTTRGETQYF,TGTGCCAGCAGGGAAGGGACTACAAGGGGGGAGACCCAGTACTTC
-,TRBJ2-7,-,TRBV7-2,CASSPSASRNYNEQYF,TGTGCCAGCAGCCCAAGCGCTAGCCGAAACTACAATGAGCAGTACTTC
TRBD1,TRBJ2-1,-,TRBV7-8,CASSLNNRGNYNEQFF,TGTGCCAGCAGCTTAAACAACAGGGGGAACTACAATGAGCAGTTCTTC
-,TRBJ2-4,-,TRBV28,CASSPTGSAKNIQYF,TGTGCCAGCAGTCCCACAGGGTCGGCCAAAAACATTCAGTACTTC
-,TRBJ2-3,-,TRBV12-3/TRBV12-4,CASSFEGTRVEDTQYF,TGTGCCAGCAGTTTTGAAGGCACTCGGGTGGAAGATACGCAGTATTTT
-,TRBJ1-1,few,TRBV6-2/TRBV6-3,CASRQGTEAFF,TGTGCCAGCAGACAGGGCACTGAAGCTTTCTTT
TRBD2,TRBJ2-3,-,TRBV12-3/TRBV12-4,CASSLVGGRGDTQYF,TGTGCCAGCAGTTTAGTAGGCGGGAGAGGAGATACGCAGTATTTT
TRBD1,TRBJ2-3,few,TRBV6-2/TRBV6-3,CASSYVTGMWADTQYF,TGTGCCAGCAGTTACGTGACAGGGATGTGGGCAGATACGCAGTATTTT